This entry features one T cell receptor (beta chain) sequence. These data belong to a study of blood T cell repertoires in COVID-19. Whole-study context: Acute-phase and convalescent COVID-19 samples originated in the United States, Italy and Spain. T cells, B-cell-depleted T cells, or PBMCs provided the cDNA or gDNA that served as material.

Germline loops: CDR1 WSHSY, CDR2 SAAADI. With 8 bases clipped from V and 3 bases from J, the junction kept 7 bases outside the gene matches. The CDR3 contains 15 residues. In the original workflow: Amplification of reference gene primers was used by the study to estimate nucleated cell counts. Generated by immunoSEQ multiplex PCR, the TCRdb table keeps only in-frame clones and is missing some. V and J calls and clone size are as listed in that table; D and trimming were resolved from the DNA. This table holds more than 110,000 clones, over 60% found once. Material: peripheral blood. The chain is built from TRBV10-2 and TRBJ2-3; TRBD2 matches 11 bases. This receptor was taken from a woman of 80 years or more with active or convalescent COVID-19. This CDR3 reads CASVLSSGGTDTQYF. CDR3 DNA sequence: TGCGCCAGCGTCCTCTCTAGCGGGGGGACAGATACGCAGTATTTT.